The clone carrying this T cell receptor (beta chain) has at least ten counts. The CDR3 extends 3 residues past the end of the read, so its final part is completed from the germline J gene. These data originate in a study of T cell clonality in common variable immunodeficiency. The V gene's germline CDR1 is SSHAT and CDR2 FNYEAQ (reference sequence). This CDR3 comprises 16 residues. V lost 5 bases to trimming and J lost 1 base, with 17 bases between them. Profiled with immunoSEQ multiplex PCR; TCRdb holds only in-frame clones, not every one. The sample lists 50,000 or so clones, none appearing once, the ten largest making up about 6.5%.

V and J are TRBV7-7 and TRBJ2-5; a weak D match, TRBD2 (6 bases). The origin of this receptor is a person aged 18 to 75 in good health. Sequenced sample: peripheral blood mononuclear cells. The sequenced CDR3 bases are TGTGCCAGCAGCCCGGGCAGGACTATTCTCCAAGAGACC. Translation: CASSPGRTILQET. The full CDR3 is CASSPGRTILQETQYF.